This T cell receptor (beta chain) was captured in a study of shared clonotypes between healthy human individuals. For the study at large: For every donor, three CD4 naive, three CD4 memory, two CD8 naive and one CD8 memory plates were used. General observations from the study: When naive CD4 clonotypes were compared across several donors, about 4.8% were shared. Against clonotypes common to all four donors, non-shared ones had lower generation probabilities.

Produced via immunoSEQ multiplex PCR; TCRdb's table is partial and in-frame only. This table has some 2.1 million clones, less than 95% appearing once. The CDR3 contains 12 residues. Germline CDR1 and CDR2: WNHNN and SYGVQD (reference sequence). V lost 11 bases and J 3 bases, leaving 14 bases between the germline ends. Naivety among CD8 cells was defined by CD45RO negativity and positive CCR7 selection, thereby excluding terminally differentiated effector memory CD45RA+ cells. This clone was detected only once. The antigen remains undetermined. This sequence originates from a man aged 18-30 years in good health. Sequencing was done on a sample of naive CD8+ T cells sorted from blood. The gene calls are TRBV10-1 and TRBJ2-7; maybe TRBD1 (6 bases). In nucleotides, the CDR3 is TGCGCCTTGGGGACATTACGCTACGAGCAGTACTTC. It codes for CALGTLRYEQYF.